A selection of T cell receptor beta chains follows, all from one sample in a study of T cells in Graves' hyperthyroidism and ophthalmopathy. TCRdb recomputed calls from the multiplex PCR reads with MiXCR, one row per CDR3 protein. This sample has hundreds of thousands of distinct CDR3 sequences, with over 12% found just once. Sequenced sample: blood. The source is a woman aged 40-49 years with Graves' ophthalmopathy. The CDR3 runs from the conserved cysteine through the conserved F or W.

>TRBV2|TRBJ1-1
CASRGLNTEAFF
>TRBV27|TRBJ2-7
CASSLVAGGRYEQYF
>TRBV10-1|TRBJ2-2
CASSVRGSGELFF
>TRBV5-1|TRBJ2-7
CASSTGQFKAEQYF
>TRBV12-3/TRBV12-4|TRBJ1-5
CASSFDRAPDQPQHF
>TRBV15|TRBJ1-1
CATSREHRGNTEAFF
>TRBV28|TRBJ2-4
CASSTNRGDIQYF
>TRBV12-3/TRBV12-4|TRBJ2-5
CASSLGAQETQYF
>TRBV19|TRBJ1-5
CASSTQGRGQPQHF
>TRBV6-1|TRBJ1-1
CASSDGGGKNTEAFF
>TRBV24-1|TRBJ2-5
CATSEGGRETQYF
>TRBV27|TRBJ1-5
CASSFGRDNQPQHF
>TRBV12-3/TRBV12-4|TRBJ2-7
CASSLSGEGEQYF
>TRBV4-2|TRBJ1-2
CASSQWTGDNYGYTF
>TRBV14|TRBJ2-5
CASSLFSGPQVKTQYF
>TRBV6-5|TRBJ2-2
CASSYSSGDTGELVF
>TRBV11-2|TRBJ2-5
CASSLSRTQYF
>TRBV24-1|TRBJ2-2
CATSDSSWGELFF
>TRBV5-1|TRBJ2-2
CASNYDPGNTGELVF
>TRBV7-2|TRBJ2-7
CASSQGHTLYEQYF
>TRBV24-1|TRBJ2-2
CATSEPYWSGRPNTGELFF
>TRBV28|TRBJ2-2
CASRPGTGPGELFF
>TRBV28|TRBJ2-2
CASSFRVVDTGELFF
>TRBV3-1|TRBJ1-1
CASSLRGGVNTEAFF
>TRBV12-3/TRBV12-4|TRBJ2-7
CASSSDGYYEQYF
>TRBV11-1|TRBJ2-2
CASSLALSNTGELFF
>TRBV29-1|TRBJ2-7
CSVRWTSGSYEQYF
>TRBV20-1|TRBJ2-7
CSARSRRSNNEQYF
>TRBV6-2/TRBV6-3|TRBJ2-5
CASSPHYSGTYQETQYF
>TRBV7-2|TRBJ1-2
CASSPGFGFGGGYTF
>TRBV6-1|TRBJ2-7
CASSAERTGVYEQYF
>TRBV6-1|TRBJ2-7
CASTGGGTGGYEQYF
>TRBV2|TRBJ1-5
CASKGTGDQPQHF
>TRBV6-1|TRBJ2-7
CASILTSGRVVYEQYF
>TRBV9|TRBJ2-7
CASSAFTGTEQYF
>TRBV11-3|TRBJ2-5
CASSLDPGQETQYF
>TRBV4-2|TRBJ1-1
CASSQPEFVENTEAFF
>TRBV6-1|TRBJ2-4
CASRGVSGLAKNIQYF
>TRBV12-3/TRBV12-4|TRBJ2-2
CASSPETGELFF
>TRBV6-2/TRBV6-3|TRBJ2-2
CASRISPTGPNTGELFF
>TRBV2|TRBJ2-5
CASRETGAQETQYF
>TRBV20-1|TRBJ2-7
CSASGRAAEQYF
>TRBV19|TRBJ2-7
CASSVGTGEYEQYF
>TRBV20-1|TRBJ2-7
CSARRTGTGLHEQYF
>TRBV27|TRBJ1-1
CASRSWGNTEAFF
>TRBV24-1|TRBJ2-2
CATSDPRTLNTGELFF